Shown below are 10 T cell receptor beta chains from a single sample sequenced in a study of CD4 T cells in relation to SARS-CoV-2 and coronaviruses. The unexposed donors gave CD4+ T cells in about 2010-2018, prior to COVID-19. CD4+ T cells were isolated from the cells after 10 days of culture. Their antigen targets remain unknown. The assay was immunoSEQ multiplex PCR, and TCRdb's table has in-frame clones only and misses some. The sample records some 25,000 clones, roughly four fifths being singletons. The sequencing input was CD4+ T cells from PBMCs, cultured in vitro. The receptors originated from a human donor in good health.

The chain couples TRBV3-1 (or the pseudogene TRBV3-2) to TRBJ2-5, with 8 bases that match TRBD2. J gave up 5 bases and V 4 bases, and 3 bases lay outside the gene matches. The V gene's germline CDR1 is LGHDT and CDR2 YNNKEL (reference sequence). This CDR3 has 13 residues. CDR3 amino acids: CASSPAGVETQYF. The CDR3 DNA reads TGTGCCAGCAGCCCAGCGGGGGTCGAGACCCAGTACTTC.

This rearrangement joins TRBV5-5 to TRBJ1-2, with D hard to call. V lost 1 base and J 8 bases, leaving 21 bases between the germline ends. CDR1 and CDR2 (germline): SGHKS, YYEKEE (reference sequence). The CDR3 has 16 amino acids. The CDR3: CASSLRIGYPEGGYTF. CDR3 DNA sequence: TGTGCCAGCAGCTTGCGGATAGGTTACCCCGAGGGAGGCTACACCTTC.

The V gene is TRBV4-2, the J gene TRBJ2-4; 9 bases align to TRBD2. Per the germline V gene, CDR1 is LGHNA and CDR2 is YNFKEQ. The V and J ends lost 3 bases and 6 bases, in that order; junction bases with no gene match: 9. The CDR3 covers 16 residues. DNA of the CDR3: TGTGCCAGCAGCCATGGTGAGACTAGCGGTAGAAACATTCAGTACTTC. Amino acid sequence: CASSHGETSGRNIQYF.

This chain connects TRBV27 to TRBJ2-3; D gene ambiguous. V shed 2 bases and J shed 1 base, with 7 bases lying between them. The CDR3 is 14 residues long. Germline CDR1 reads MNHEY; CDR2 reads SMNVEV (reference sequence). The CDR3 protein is CASSLTPRTDTQYF. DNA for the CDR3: TGTGCCAGCAGTTTAACCCCACGCACAGATACGCAGTATTTT.

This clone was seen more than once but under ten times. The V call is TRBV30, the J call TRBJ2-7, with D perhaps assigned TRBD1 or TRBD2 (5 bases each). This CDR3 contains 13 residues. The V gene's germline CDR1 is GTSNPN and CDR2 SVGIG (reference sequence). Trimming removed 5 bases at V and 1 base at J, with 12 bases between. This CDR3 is CAWPGRDSYEQYF. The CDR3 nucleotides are TGTGCCTGGCCGGGACGGGATTCCTACGAGCAGTACTTC.

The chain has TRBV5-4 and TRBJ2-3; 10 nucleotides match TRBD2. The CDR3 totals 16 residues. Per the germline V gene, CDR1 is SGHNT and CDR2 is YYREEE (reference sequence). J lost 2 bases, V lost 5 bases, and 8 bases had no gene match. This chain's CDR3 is CASRERGGTLTDTQYF. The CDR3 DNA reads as TGTGCCAGCAGAGAGCGGGGGGGCACCCTCACAGATACGCAGTATTTT.

CDR3: CASSPRLDGYTF. DNA for the CDR3: TGTGCCAGCTCACCACGTCTGGATGGCTACACCTTC. The chain employs TRBV18 and TRBJ1-2; D not certain. The CDR3 contains 12 residues. Trimming stripped 1 base from V and 6 bases from J, with 6 bases between. Germline lookup yields CDR1 KGHSH and CDR2 LQKENI. Full variable domain (missing parts from reference TRBV18 and TRBJ1-2): NAGVMQNPRHLVRRRGQEARLRCSPMKGHSHVYWYRQLPEEGLKFMVYLQKENIIDESGMPKERFSAEFPKEGPSILRIQQVVRGDSAAYFCASSPRLDGYTFGSGTRLTVV.

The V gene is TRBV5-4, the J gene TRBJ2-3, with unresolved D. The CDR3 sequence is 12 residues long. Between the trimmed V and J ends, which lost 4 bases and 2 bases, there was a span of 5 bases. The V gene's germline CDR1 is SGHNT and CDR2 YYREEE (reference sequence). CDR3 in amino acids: CASSPHTDTQYF. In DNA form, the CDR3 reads TGTGCCAGCAGCCCGCACACAGATACGCAGTATTTT.

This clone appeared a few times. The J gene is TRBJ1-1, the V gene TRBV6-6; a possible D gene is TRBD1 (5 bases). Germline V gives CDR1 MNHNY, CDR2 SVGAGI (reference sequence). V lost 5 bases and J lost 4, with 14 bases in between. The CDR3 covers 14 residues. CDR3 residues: CASSNYGGGTEAFF. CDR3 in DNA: TGTGCCAGCAGTAACTACGGGGGAGGCACTGAAGCTTTCTTT.

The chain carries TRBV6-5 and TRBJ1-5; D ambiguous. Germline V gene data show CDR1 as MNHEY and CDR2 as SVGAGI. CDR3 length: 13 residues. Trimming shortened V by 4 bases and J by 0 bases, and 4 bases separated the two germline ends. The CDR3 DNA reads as TGTGCCAGCAGTTCCCATAGCAATCAGCCCCAGCATTTT. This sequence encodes CASSSHSNQPQHF.